This T cell receptor beta chain was retrieved from a study of regulatory T cells in long-lasting Graves disease. With 2 bases clipped from V and 0 bases from J, the junction kept 9 bases outside the gene matches. CDR1 and CDR2 from the germline V gene are SGHTA and FQGNSA. CDR3 size: 18 residues. General study results and limits: Persistent Graves' patients had lower TCR diversity than newly diagnosed ones.

This clonotype was seen many times. Its antigen is still unknown. The TCR beta library used iRepertoire HTBI primers with Arm-PCR amplification of CDR3. TCRdb called the multiplex PCR reads again in MiXCR, with one record for every CDR3 protein. Among 440,000 or so distinct CDR3 sequences, about 15% were seen once, and the ten largest hold roughly 10%. Time point indicated: newly diagnosed GD, antithyroid drugs for less than 3 months. The TCR library was prepared using RNA isolated from PBMCs. Separately, the same data were catalogued under a study of T cells in Graves' hyperthyroidism and ophthalmopathy. According to that study: Each diagnosis was grounded in clinical symptoms, serum thyroxine and TRAb, thyroid ultrasound, and orbital computed tomography. Ophthalmopathy and stable hyperthyroidism were told apart by a 13 V-J model.

The TCR comes from a woman aged 25 to 39 with Graves disease. The source was peripheral blood mononuclear cells (PBMCs), collected at new diagnosis, from a patient treated with antithyroid drugs. The chain couples TRBV7-2 to TRBJ2-3; 9 bases are shared with TRBD2. CDR3 amino acids: CASSLLPSGTPSTDTQYF. In DNA form, the CDR3 reads TGTGCCAGCAGCTTATTACCTAGCGGGACCCCAAGCACAGATACGCAGTATTTT. Full variable domain (outside the CDR3, taken from reference TRBV7-2 and TRBJ2-3): GAGVSQSPSNKVTEKGKDVELRCDPISGHTALYWYRQSLGQGLEFLIYFQGNSAPDKSGLPSDRFSAERTGGSVSTLTIQRTQQEDSAVYLCASSLLPSGTPSTDTQYFGPGTRLTVL.